Following are 26 T cell receptor beta chains from one sample sequenced in a study of blood T cells in healthy people across ages. It was with a sample-barcoded 5' primer and a J-beta primer mix that a second PCR of roughly 7 to 12 cycles was run. TCRdb reanalysed the 5' RACE reads using MiXCR and keeps one entry per CDR3 protein. The sample lists 1.5 million to 2 million distinct CDR3 sequences, around 35% occurring once. Sequencing was performed on blood. These receptors all stem from a woman in her thirties in good health.

This clonotype was counted only a few times. The chain combines TRBV18 with TRBJ2-1, with D unclear. This CDR3 has 14 amino acids. Germline loops: CDR1 KGHSH, CDR2 LQKENI. Between the trimmed V and J ends, which lost 5 bases and 3 bases, there was a span of 11 bases. This CDR3 is CASSRSRDYNEQFF. The CDR3 DNA reads as TGTGCCAGCTCAAGGTCTCGTGACTACAATGAGCAGTTCTTC.

This clonotype was seen repeatedly, ten times or more. The chain recombines TRBV29-1 with TRBJ2-5, with a weak D call TRBD2 (5 bases). Germline-derived CDR1 and CDR2 are SQVTM and ANQGSEA. The CDR3 covers 12 residues. The germline V and J ends were trimmed by 7 bases and 9 bases, with 18 bases remaining between them. The CDR3 bases are TGCAGCGCCGCCGGGGTACCTGAGGCCCAGTACTTC. Amino acid sequence: CSAAGVPEAQYF.

In its sample, this clonotype was seen once. This chain uses TRBV7-9 with TRBJ1-5; maybe TRBD1 (6 bases). CDR3 size: 14 residues. Germline lookup yields CDR1 SEHNR and CDR2 FQNEAQ (reference sequence). The V end was cut by 3 bases, the J end by 6 bases, with 12 bases between. CDR3 in amino acids: CASSLGGLSQPQHF. CDR3 DNA sequence: TGTGCCAGCAGCTTGGGGGGCTTGAGTCAGCCCCAGCATTTT.

This clonotype was detected a few times. This rearrangement joins TRBV6-1 to TRBJ2-5, with TRBD1 as a possible D gene (6 bases). Germline CDR1 MNHNS, CDR2 SASEGT. This CDR3 is built from 17 residues. Trimming shortened V by 3 bases and J by 2 bases, and 19 bases separated the two germline ends. The CDR3 is CASSEVLPGQLQETQYF. The DNA for the CDR3 is TGTGCCAGCAGTGAGGTCCTTCCAGGACAGTTACAAGAGACCCAGTACTTC.

This clonotype was found many times. CDR3 amino acids: CAWSTAGTEAFF. The CDR3 region has the DNA TGTGCCTGGAGTACGGCAGGCACTGAAGCTTTCTTT. J is TRBJ1-1 and V is TRBV30; D gene ambiguous. Germline CDR1 GTSNPN, CDR2 SVGIG (reference sequence). V shed 2 bases and J shed 4 bases, with 8 bases lying between them. CDR3 size: 12 residues.

This clonotype was detected ten times or more. The chain has TRBV5-5 and TRBJ2-6; D not certain. Trimming pared 1 base from V and 0 bases from J, leaving 5 bases between. CDR1 is SGHKS and CDR2 is YYEKEE in the germline V gene (reference sequence). The CDR3 length is 15 residues. In DNA form, the CDR3 reads TGTGCCAGCAGCTTGTGGTCCTCTGGGGCCAACGTCCTGACTTTC. It yields the protein CASSLWSSGANVLTF.

There are a few counts of this clonotype. This chain joins TRBV24-1 and TRBJ2-3; D is unresolved. CDR1 is KGHDR and CDR2 is SFDVKD in the germline V gene. The V end was cut by 4 bases, the J end by 2 bases, with 9 bases between. The CDR3 runs 14 residues. The CDR3 reads CATSESRYTDTQYF. Written as DNA, the CDR3 is TGTGCCACCAGTGAATCCAGATACACAGATACGCAGTATTTT.

This clonotype was counted once. The rearrangement joins TRBV7-9 to TRBJ2-5; perhaps TRBD2 as D (6 bases). The V gene's germline CDR1 is SEHNR and CDR2 FQNEAQ (reference sequence). Trimming pared 11 bases from V and 4 bases from J, leaving 17 bases between. CDR3 length: 13 amino acids. Here the CDR3 DNA reads TGTGCCTTTGGCGGGGTGAGAAGAGAGACCCAGTACTTC. Its protein is CAFGGVRRETQYF.

This chain connects TRBV15 to TRBJ1-2; unclear D gene. This CDR3 contains 14 residues. CDR1 and CDR2 (germline): LNHNV, YYDKDF (reference sequence). The ends were cut back, 5 bases at V and 3 bases at J, with 13 bases in the middle. CDR3 region: CATSRLMWDYGYTF. CDR3 bases: TGTGCCACCAGCCGATTGATGTGGGACTATGGCTACACCTTC.

Notes on this clonotype: Sequence at one end of the junction differs from germline and may be a read error. V gene TRBV15 combines with J gene TRBJ1-4; a weak D match, TRBD1 (6 bases). CDR1 is LNHNV, CDR2 YYDKDF, per germline (reference sequence). CDR3 length equals 16 residues. In DNA form, the CDR3 reads TGTGCCACCAGCAGAGACGGACAGACAACCAATGAAAAACTGTTTTTT. It translates to CATSRDGQTTNEKLFF.

The rearrangement joins TRBV4-1 to TRBJ2-7; 7 positions match TRBD2. The CDR3 contains 19 residues. Losses at the gene ends were 1 base for V and 3 bases for J; bases not matched to a gene: 18. The germline V gene encodes CDR1 MGHRA and CDR2 YSYEKL. The CDR3 DNA reads TGCGCCAGCAGCCAAGGCCCAGGGCGGTCTAGCGGACTATTCTACGAGCAGTACTTC. Translating it yields CASSQGPGRSSGLFYEQYF.

J is TRBJ1-5 and V is TRBV2; D might be TRBD1 (5 bases). The length of the CDR3 is 16 residues. From germline, CDR1 is SNHLY and CDR2 FYNNEI. V lost 2 bases, J lost 0 bases, and 11 bases lay in between. This chain's CDR3 is CASSELDKLSNQPQHF. For the CDR3, the DNA is TGTGCCAGCAGTGAATTGGACAAACTTAGCAATCAGCCCCAGCATTTT.

Points on this clonotype: The junction differs from germline at one of its ends, possibly a read error. The chain combines TRBV5-1 with TRBJ2-3; weak D call: TRBD2 (6 bases). Germline loops: CDR1 SGHRS, CDR2 YFSETQ. There are 14 residues in the CDR3. Written as DNA, the CDR3 is TGCACCAGCAGCTTGGCCGCGGGGCGAGATACGCAGTATTTT. Its translation: CTSSLAAGRDTQYF.

The V gene is TRBV12-3 or TRBV12-4, the J gene TRBJ1-1; unclear D gene. Deletions cut 3 bases from V and 7 bases from J, with 6 bases between. This CDR3 region has 11 residues. The CDR3 loop is CASSFGVEAFF. The CDR3 nucleotides read TGTGCCAGCAGTTTCGGGGTTGAAGCTTTCTTT.

This clonotype was seen more than once but under ten times. J is TRBJ2-7 and V is TRBV10-2; TRBD2 aligns across 9 bases. The CDR3 totals 14 residues. The germline CDR1 and CDR2 sequences are WSHSY and SAAADI. V shed 6 bases and J 4 bases; nucleotides not matched to a gene: 7. CDR3 residues: CASRRASGEYEQYF. DNA for the CDR3: TGCGCCAGCAGGCGGGCTAGCGGGGAGTACGAGCAGTACTTC.

This chain joins TRBV6-6 and TRBJ2-3, with a possible D match to TRBD1 (6 bases). Germline loops: CDR1 MNHNY, CDR2 SVGAGI (reference sequence). This CDR3 is 14 amino acids long. V was trimmed by 5 bases and J by 8 bases, leaving 17 bases between them. The chain's CDR3 is CASSGGPGAGTQYF. CDR3 DNA sequence: TGTGCCAGCAGTGGGGGCCCGGGCGCGGGTACGCAGTATTTT.

The genes are TRBV6-6 and TRBJ1-1; TRBD1 might be the D (5 bases). CDR3 length equals 13 residues. The germline V gene has CDR1 MNHNY and CDR2 SVGAGI (reference sequence). Trimming shortened V by 2 bases and J by 2 bases, and 6 bases separated the two germline ends. CDR3 DNA sequence: TGTGCCAGCAGTTACGACAGCAACACTGAAGCTTTCTTT. This gives the protein CASSYDSNTEAFF.

The V call is TRBV21-1, the J call TRBJ2-4; the table calls TRBD1, which could not be checked here. The last part of the DNA fits TRBJ2-7 better; the J call may be wrong. TRBV21-1 is marked as a pseudogene. The CDR3 loop spans 14 amino acids. CDR3 residues: CASTKPDRGGEQYF. The CDR3, as DNA: TGTGCCAGCACCAAACCGGACAGGGGAGGCGAGCAGTACTTC.

The chain recombines TRBV11-2 with TRBJ2-4; 9 bases are shared with TRBD2. Judging by the DNA end, TRBJ2-7 fits better; the J call may be wrong. This CDR3 comprises 14 residues. From germline, CDR1 is SGHAT and CDR2 FQNNGV. In nucleotides, the CDR3 is TGTGCCAGCAGCTCGGGCGGGGGGGCCAACGAGCAGTACTTC. It translates to CASSSGGGANEQYF.

V usage is TRBV27 and J usage is TRBJ2-4, with a weak D call TRBD2 (6 bases). V was pared by 0 bases and J by 7 bases, with 13 bases between. This CDR3 spans 15 amino acids. The V gene's germline CDR1 is MNHEY and CDR2 SMNVEV (reference sequence). The CDR3 region has the DNA TGTGCCAGCAGTTTATCGCGGGGACCTGGTAACATTCAGTACTTC. Translating gives CASSLSRGPGNIQYF.

This clonotype was seen many times. The V and J genes are TRBV10-3 and TRBJ2-1, with no clear D. The V gene's germline CDR1 is ENHRY and CDR2 SYGVKD. The CDR3 is 17 residues long. Trimming took off 3 bases at V and 0 bases at J, with 15 bases between the two ends. CDR3 coding DNA: TGTGCCATCAGTGATTCCGATCTAAGCAACTCCTACAATGAGCAGTTCTTC. Translating it yields CAISDSDLSNSYNEQFF.

This clonotype has only a few counts. This chain uses TRBV28 with TRBJ2-7, with D unclear. CDR1 is MDHEN and CDR2 is SYDVKM in the germline V gene. The CDR3 runs to 12 residues. Trimming pared 6 bases from V and 3 bases from J, leaving 9 bases between. Written as DNA, the CDR3 is TGTGCCAGCAGGTCGACTTTCTACGAGCAGTACTTC. Amino acids: CASRSTFYEQYF.

The CDR3 region is CSARRGPGNTGELFF. The CDR3 nucleotides read TGCAGTGCCCGTCGGGGGCCCGGGAACACCGGGGAGCTGTTTTTT. The genes are TRBV20-1 and TRBJ2-2; D might be TRBD1 or TRBD2, each matching 6 bases. This CDR3 contains 15 residues. The V end lost 6 bases, the J end lost 1 base, and 15 bases lay between the germline ends. The V gene's germline CDR1 is DFQATT and CDR2 SNEGSKA (reference sequence).

The chain carries TRBV4-1 and TRBJ2-2, with 12 bases that match TRBD1. The CDR3 loop spans 16 amino acids. Trimming at V came to 5 bases and at J to 4 bases, leaving 5 bases not matched to a gene. The germline V gene has CDR1 MGHRA and CDR2 YSYEKL. The CDR3 here is CASSYRDRGPTGELFF. The CDR3 DNA sequence: TGCGCCAGCAGCTACCGGGACAGGGGGCCCACCGGGGAGCTGTTTTTT.

The chain uses TRBV3-1 and TRBJ2-2; D is perhaps TRBD1 or TRBD2 (5 bases each). The CDR3 sequence is 17 residues long. Trimming took off 1 base at V and 6 bases at J, with 18 bases between the two ends. Germline CDR1 is LGHDT and CDR2 is YNNKEL (reference sequence). The chain's CDR3 is CASSQGGTPKRSGELFF. DNA for the CDR3: TGTGCCAGCAGCCAAGGGGGGACCCCTAAGAGGTCCGGGGAGCTGTTTTTT.

Comments on this clonotype: A much larger clone is a single base away; this may be a read error. The chain joins TRBV7-2 to TRBJ2-3, with TRBD2 matching over 13 bases. Germline loops: CDR1 SGHTA, CDR2 FQGNSA. The CDR3 spans 16 residues. This CDR3 is CASSPKGLAGLDTQDF. In DNA form, the CDR3 reads TGTGCCAGCAGCCCAAAGGGACTAGCGGGATTAGATACGCAGGATTTT. The whole variable domain, filled in from reference TRBV7-2 and TRBJ2-3, reads GAGVSQSPSNKVTEKGKDVELRCDPISGHTALYWYRQSLGQGLEFLIYFQGNSAPDKSGLPSDRFSAERTGGSVSTLTIQRTQQEDSAVYLCASSPKGLAGLDTQDFGPGTRLTVL.